The 20 T cell receptor beta chains below come from one sample, sequenced in a study of blood T cells in healthy people across ages. It was with a sample-barcoded 5' primer and a J-beta primer mix that a second PCR of roughly 7 to 12 cycles was run. TCRdb reprocessed the 5' RACE reads via MiXCR and lists one record per CDR3 protein. The sample has about 620,000 distinct CDR3 sequences; over 20% are singletons. Source material: blood. The receptors originated from a man between 65 and 85 years old in good health.

Turning to this clonotype: One junction end does not reproduce the germline sequence, and a read error may be involved. The chain links TRBV3-1 to TRBJ2-7; a possible D gene is TRBD1 (5 bases). The germline CDR1 and CDR2 sequences are LGHDT and YNNKEL (reference sequence). There are 14 residues in the CDR3. The DNA of the CDR3 is TGTGCCAGCAGCACAGGTGCCGGGTCCCCCGAGCAGCACTTC. Residues: CASSTGAGSPEQHF.

The chain joins TRBV20-1 to TRBJ2-3; the match to TRBD2 covers 14 bases. Germline V gene sequence: CDR1 DFQATT, CDR2 SNEGSKA (reference sequence). V lost 7 bases to trimming and J lost 12 bases; unmatched junction nucleotides: 15. This CDR3 is 15 amino acids long. The CDR3 DNA reads as TGCAGTGGGATTCGACTAGCGGGAGGGGCAGGTACACAGTATTTT. Translating it yields CSGIRLAGGAGTQYF.

The J gene is TRBJ2-5, the V gene TRBV7-2, with D perhaps TRBD2 (5 bases). The germline V and J ends were trimmed by 3 bases and 5 bases, with 10 bases remaining between them. CDR3 size: 13 residues. CDR1 and CDR2 (germline): SGHTA, FQGNSA. CDR3: CASSFGLVETQYF. The CDR3 DNA sequence: TGTGCCAGCAGCTTCGGACTGGTGGAGACCCAGTACTTC.

This clonotype has at least ten counts. The chain combines TRBV7-9 with TRBJ2-6; D might be TRBD1 or TRBD2, each matching 5 bases. This CDR3 is built from 17 residues. Germline CDR1 and CDR2: SEHNR and FQNEAQ (reference sequence). V was pared by 3 bases and J by 0 bases, with 12 bases between. As DNA, the CDR3 is TGTGCCAGCAGCTTGGGGCTAGCTCGCTCTGGGGCCAACGTCCTGACTTTC. It yields the protein CASSLGLARSGANVLTF.

The chain is built from TRBV29-1 and TRBJ1-2, with D perhaps matching TRBD1 (5 bases). The germline V gene has CDR1 SQVTM and CDR2 ANQGSEA. This CDR3 is 14 amino acids long. With 4 bases removed from V and 8 bases from J, the gap between germline ends came to 20 bases. The CDR3 sequence: CSVVGVGPQGGYTF. Written as DNA, the CDR3 is TGCAGCGTTGTGGGGGTTGGGCCGCAGGGAGGCTACACCTTC.

This clonotype was seen a handful of times. The chain links TRBV7-9 to TRBJ2-1; TRBD2 agrees at 9 bases. The CDR3 extends over 16 amino acids. In germline, CDR1 is SEHNR, CDR2 FQNEAQ (reference sequence). V lost 3 bases, J lost 8 bases, and 11 bases stayed unmatched. CDR3 sequence: CASSLPGVAGVDEQFF. CDR3 DNA sequence: TGTGCCAGCAGCTTGCCTGGGGTAGCGGGAGTCGATGAGCAGTTCTTC.

The chain is built from TRBV13 and TRBJ2-1; D is possibly TRBD2 (6 bases). Germline-derived CDR1 and CDR2 are PRHDT and FYEKMQ (reference sequence). The CDR3 length is 14 residues. V lost 5 bases, J lost 7 bases, and 15 bases lay in between. The CDR3: CASSQDGGRNEQFF. CDR3 sequence (DNA): TGTGCCAGCAGCCAGGACGGGGGACGGAATGAGCAGTTCTTC.

This clonotype has a handful of counts. Its ends do not fully match the called genes, so a read error is possible. This CDR3 is CASSFTEPGTQYF. The DNA for the CDR3 is TGTGCTAGCAGCTTCACCGAACCAGGGACCCAGTACTTC. The V and J genes are TRBV7-7 and TRBJ2-5; D ambiguous. The CDR3 length is 13 residues. Germline loops: CDR1 SSHAT, CDR2 FNYEAQ (reference sequence).

This chain uses TRBV4-2 with TRBJ1-5, with TRBD1 as a possible D gene (5 bases). Looked up from germline, CDR1 is LGHNA and CDR2 is YNFKEQ. This CDR3 is 15 amino acids long. Trimming cost V 0 bases and J 6 bases, with 12 bases left between them. For the CDR3, the DNA is TGTGCCAGCAGCCAAGATCTGGTGGGGCGTCAGCCCCAGCATTTT. Translating it yields CASSQDLVGRQPQHF.

This chain connects TRBV6-2 or TRBV6-3 to TRBJ2-7, with 14 bases that match TRBD2. The CDR3 sequence is 16 residues long. V was clipped by 5 bases and J by 4 bases; unmatched bases: 7. Germline CDR1 reads MNHEY; CDR2 reads SVGEGT. The CDR3 loop reads CASSTGLAGEGYEQYF. In nucleotides, the CDR3 is TGTGCCAGCAGTACGGGACTAGCGGGAGAGGGATACGAGCAGTACTTC.

CDR3 sequence (DNA): TGCAGCGGGTGGAGGGGTGACACCATATATTTT. Protein sequence: CSGWRGDTIYF. This chain uses TRBV29-1 with TRBJ1-3, with D possibly being TRBD1 (5 bases). V was shortened by 7 bases and J by 8 bases, with 12 bases between the two germline ends. Germline V gene sequence: CDR1 SQVTM, CDR2 ANQGSEA. The CDR3 runs to 11 residues.

This clonotype occurred many times. V usage is TRBV6-5 and J usage is TRBJ2-4, with D possibly matching TRBD1 (6 bases). With 0 bases removed from V and 9 bases from J, the gap between germline ends came to 9 bases. This CDR3 is 13 amino acids long. Germline V gene lookup returns CDR1 MNHEY and CDR2 SVGAGI. CDR3 coding DNA: TGTGCCAGCAGTTACTCCCAGGGGACCATTCAGTACTTC. Amino acids: CASSYSQGTIQYF.

This clonotype showed up many times. The CDR3 protein is CASGDGGDYEQYF. The CDR3 nucleotides are TGTGCCAGCGGAGACGGGGGGGACTACGAGCAGTACTTC. This rearrangement joins TRBV12-3 or TRBV12-4 to TRBJ2-7, with 8 nucleotides matching TRBD2. CDR3 length equals 13 residues. The V and J ends lost 8 bases and 3 bases, in that order; junction bases with no gene match: 6.

This clonotype was counted only a few times. This chain uses TRBV27 with TRBJ2-6; D is perhaps TRBD1 (6 bases). The CDR3 sequence is 14 residues long. V dropped 7 bases and J dropped 4 bases, with 11 bases sitting between them. The germline gives CDR1 MNHEY, CDR2 SMNVEV (reference sequence). The CDR3 DNA sequence: TGTGCCAGCAAAACAGGGCACGGGGCCAACGTCCTGACTTTC. It translates to CASKTGHGANVLTF.

This chain links TRBV10-3 with TRBJ1-1; D unclear. CDR3 size: 15 residues. Trimming shortened V by 3 bases and J by 0 bases, and 11 bases separated the two germline ends. Germline lookup yields CDR1 ENHRY and CDR2 SYGVKD. The CDR3 nucleotides are TGTGCCATCAGTGATCGGGAGGGTATGAACACTGAAGCTTTCTTT. Translating gives CAISDREGMNTEAFF.

This clonotype appeared once. The chain has TRBV3-1 and TRBJ2-1; no clear D gene. With the DNA end fitting TRBJ2-7 better, the J assignment may be wrong. CDR3 length: 13 residues. Looked up from germline, CDR1 is LGHDT and CDR2 is YNNKEL (reference sequence). The CDR3 here is CASSQGTPGEQYF. In DNA, the CDR3 is TGTGCCAGCAGCCAAGGGACGCCTGGCGAGCAGTACTTC.

There are many counts of this clonotype. The chain uses TRBV9 and TRBJ2-7; tentative D call: TRBD1 (8 bases). Germline loops: CDR1 SGDLS, CDR2 YYNGEE. The germline V and J ends were trimmed by 4 bases and 2 bases, with 16 bases remaining between them. This CDR3 comprises 15 residues. The CDR3 DNA sequence: TGTGCCAGCAGCCCTAGGGGGGGACAGGCCTACGAGCAGTACTTC. It encodes CASSPRGGQAYEQYF.

This clonotype was seen at least ten times. The chain combines TRBV4-3 with TRBJ2-3, with 12 bases lining up with TRBD2. Germline assignment: CDR1 LGHNA and CDR2 YSLEER. The CDR3 length is 15 residues. V dropped 4 bases and J dropped 2; count of bases not matched to a gene: 1. CDR3 in DNA: TGCGCCAGCAGCCCTAGCGGGAGGGCCACAGATACGCAGTATTTT. Its translation: CASSPSGRATDTQYF.

On this clonotype: The conserved phenylalanine or tryptophan is not found at the CDR3 terminus, so this likely reflects a read error. The chain employs TRBV20-1 and TRBJ2-5; no clear D gene. V was shortened by 3 bases and J by 2 bases, with 10 bases between the two germline ends. CDR3 length: 13 amino acids. Germline CDR1 is DFQATT and CDR2 is SNEGSKA (reference sequence). The CDR3 DNA sequence: TGCAGTGCTAGTAGTGGTCTACAAGAGACCCAGTACCTC. This codes for CSASSGLQETQYL.

This clonotype showed up just a few times. The CDR3 loop reads CASSRGTSGSNEQFF. DNA of the CDR3: TGTGCCAGCAGCCGTGGGACTAGCGGGAGCAATGAGCAGTTCTTC. The chain uses TRBV3-1 and TRBJ2-5, with 14 bases aligning to TRBD2. The DNA end is a closer match to TRBJ2-1, so the J assignment may be wrong. Germline lookup yields CDR1 LGHDT and CDR2 YNNKEL (reference sequence). The CDR3 runs 15 residues.